One sample yielded the 3 T cell receptor beta chains listed below, sequenced in a study of shared clonotypes between healthy human individuals. Naive CD8 cells were CD45RO-negative, positively selected for CCR7, excluding terminally differentiated effector memory CD45RA+ cells. Assay used: immunoSEQ multiplex PCR; TCRdb lists only in-frame clones, some missing. This sample carries around 2,100,000 clones, about 95% of them seen once, and the ten largest clones take approximately 1.2%. Sequencing was performed on naive CD8+ T cells sorted from blood. The receptor source for this set is a man between 18 and 29 years old in good health.

The chain joins TRBV6-6 to TRBJ2-3, with 7 bases lining up with TRBD1. J lost 0 bases, V lost 7 bases, and 7 bases had no gene match. The V gene's germline CDR1 is MNHNY and CDR2 SVGAGI (reference sequence). There are 15 residues in the CDR3. Here the CDR3 reads CASTDRDRSTDTQYF. The CDR3 DNA reads as TGTGCCAGCACCGACCGGGACAGAAGCACAGATACGCAGTATTTT.

This chain connects TRBV19 to TRBJ1-5; TRBD1 matches 12 bases. This CDR3 has 17 amino acids. Germline CDR1 is LNHDA and CDR2 is SQIVND (reference sequence). V gave up 1 base and J gave up 6 bases; unmatched junction bases: 7. The CDR3 region is CASSIVTGTGGFQPQHF. CDR3 DNA: TGTGCCAGTAGTATAGTCACCGGGACAGGGGGCTTTCAGCCCCAGCATTTT.

The chain is built from TRBV10-1 and TRBJ2-2, with D perhaps given as TRBD1 or TRBD2 (5 bases each). The germline CDR1 and CDR2 sequences are WNHNN and SYGVQD (reference sequence). V was pared by 6 bases and J by 5 bases, with 16 bases between. The CDR3 totals 15 residues. CDR3 amino acids: CASSRGTEETGELFF. Written as DNA, the CDR3 is TGCGCCAGCAGCCGAGGGACGGAAGAGACCGGGGAGCTGTTTTTT.